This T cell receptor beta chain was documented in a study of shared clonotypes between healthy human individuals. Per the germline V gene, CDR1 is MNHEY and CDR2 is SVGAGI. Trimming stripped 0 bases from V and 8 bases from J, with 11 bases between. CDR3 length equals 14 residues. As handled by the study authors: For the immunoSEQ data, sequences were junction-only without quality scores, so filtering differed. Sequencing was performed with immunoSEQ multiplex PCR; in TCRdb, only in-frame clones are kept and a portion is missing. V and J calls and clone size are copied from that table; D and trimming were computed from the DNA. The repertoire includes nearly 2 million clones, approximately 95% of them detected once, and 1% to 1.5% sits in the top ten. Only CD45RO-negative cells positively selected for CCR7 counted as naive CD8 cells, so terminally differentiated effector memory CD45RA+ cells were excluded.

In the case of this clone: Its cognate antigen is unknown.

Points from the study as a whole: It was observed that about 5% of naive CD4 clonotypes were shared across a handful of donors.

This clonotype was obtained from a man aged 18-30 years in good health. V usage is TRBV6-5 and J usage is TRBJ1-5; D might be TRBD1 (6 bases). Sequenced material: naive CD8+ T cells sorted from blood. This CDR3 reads CASSYSEGDEPQHF. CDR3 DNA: TGTGCCAGCAGTTACTCGGAGGGGGACGAGCCCCAGCATTTT.